The entry that follows covers one T cell receptor beta chain sequence. Its antigen is still unknown. The data were produced by immunoSEQ multiplex PCR, yet TCRdb's version contains in-frame clones alone and is incomplete. The profile covers roughly 42,000 clones, with about 90% appearing a single time and 20% to 30% taken by the ten largest. The sample belongs to a study of T cell responses to AZD1222 COVID-19 vaccine. Study-wide results and limits: Close to half of all spike-specific TCRs reportedly target regions of the variants that are unmutated.

This CDR3 is built from 12 residues. Trimming removed 5 bases from V and 3 bases from J, with 6 bases in between. CDR1 MNHEY and CDR2 SVGAGI come from the germline V gene. This specimen consisted of peripheral blood, obtained 28 days after the second dose of the MenACWY control vaccine. The V and J genes are TRBV6-5 and TRBJ2-3, with D unclear. This TCR was sampled from an adult who received the MenACWY meningococcal vaccine as a control. CDR3 protein: CASSPGTDTQYF. For the CDR3, the DNA is TGTGCCAGCAGTCCCGGGACAGATACGCAGTATTTT.